This TCR beta chain comes out of a study of cytomegalovirus exposure and HLA in healthy donors. Study outcomes and limitations: V- and J-gene trimming in TCR beta was tied to a missense DCLRE1C variant by an analysis performed later. Apparent HLA restriction characterized most CMV-associated TCR beta chains in a later analysis.

This CDR3 comprises 16 residues. Trimming at V came to 8 bases and at J to 1 base, leaving 10 bases not matched to a gene. Per germline, CDR1 SGHRS and CDR2 YFSETQ. Primers included in the PCR were 60 Vbeta and 13 Jbeta primers. Only in-frame clones appear in the TCRdb table, and some are missing; sequencing was by immunoSEQ multiplex PCR. The data show about 130,000 clones, about 76% seen once. Remarks on this clone: Its antigen remains unidentified.

Healthy bone marrow donors made up the donors. The rearrangement uses TRBV5-1 and TRBJ2-3; 10 bases line up with TRBD1. Sequencing input: PBMCs. This receptor was obtained from a man in his forties in good health and CMV-seropositive. The DNA for the CDR3 is TGCGCCAGTGGGCTCGGACAGGGGGAACGCACAGATACGCAGTATTTT. This translates into CASGLGQGERTDTQYF.